This is a list of T cell receptor beta chains from one sample in a study of T cells in Graves' hyperthyroidism and ophthalmopathy. TCRdb reprocessed the multiplex PCR reads with MiXCR, giving one entry per CDR3 protein. The table includes about 520,000 distinct CDR3 sequences, roughly a quarter detected once. Sequencing was carried out using blood. These TCRs come from a woman in her 30s with Graves' ophthalmopathy. CDR3s include the opening cysteine and the closing phenylalanine or tryptophan. Each record gives: J gene, D gene, clone size, V gene, CDR3 DNA, CDR3 protein. A D gene is named only where the DNA matches it firmly. Expanded clones get a size class; other rows say once, few or many, or leave the size out.

j_gene: TRBJ2-7
d_gene: .
abundance: many
v_gene: TRBV7-9
CDR3nt: TGTGCCAGCAGCTTAGAGACCGGGCGCGAGCAGTACTTC
CDR3aa: CASSLETGREQYF

j_gene: TRBJ2-7
d_gene: .
abundance: many
v_gene: TRBV24-1
CDR3nt: TGTGCCACCAGTGATCGCGGGGAGACCTACGAGCAGTACTTC
CDR3aa: CATSDRGETYEQYF

j_gene: TRBJ2-3
d_gene: TRBD1
abundance: few
v_gene: TRBV5-1
CDR3nt: TGCGCCAGCAGCCCCCTGACAGGGGTGTCAGCAGATACGCAGTATTTT
CDR3aa: CASSPLTGVSADTQYF

j_gene: TRBJ2-2
d_gene: .
abundance: many
v_gene: TRBV6-4
CDR3nt: TGTGCCAGCACCCCGGGACCTCTGAACACCGGGGAGCTGTTTTTT
CDR3aa: CASTPGPLNTGELFF

j_gene: TRBJ1-2
d_gene: .
abundance: many
v_gene: TRBV20-1
CDR3nt: TGCAGTGCCTACCTCTATGGCTACACCTTC
CDR3aa: CSAYLYGYTF

j_gene: TRBJ1-5
d_gene: .
abundance: .
v_gene: TRBV10-2
CDR3nt: TGCGCCAGCAGTGAGGAGGGGAGGAGCAATCAGCCCCAGCATTTT
CDR3aa: CASSEEGRSNQPQHF

j_gene: TRBJ2-7
d_gene: TRBD2
abundance: few
v_gene: TRBV2
CDR3nt: TGTGCCAGCACCGGGGGGGGGACCTACGAGCAGTACTTC
CDR3aa: CASTGGGTYEQYF

j_gene: TRBJ2-4
d_gene: .
abundance: .
v_gene: TRBV5-1
CDR3nt: TGCGCCAGCAGCTTGGGGCAGGGTAGGATAAACATTCAGTACTTC
CDR3aa: CASSLGQGRINIQYF

j_gene: TRBJ1-2
d_gene: .
abundance: few
v_gene: TRBV6-1
CDR3nt: TGTGCCAGCAGTGAAAACCTACCTGGGAACTATGGCTACACCTTC
CDR3aa: CASSENLPGNYGYTF

j_gene: TRBJ2-7
d_gene: .
abundance: .
v_gene: TRBV15
CDR3nt: TGTGCCACCGGCAGAGGTCGGGGACCGGGCTACGAGCAGTACTTC
CDR3aa: CATGRGRGPGYEQYF

j_gene: TRBJ2-7
d_gene: .
abundance: .
v_gene: TRBV27
CDR3nt: TGTGCCAGCAGTTCCCGACAGCACTACGAGCAGTACTTC
CDR3aa: CASSSRQHYEQYF